The sequence of this T cell receptor beta chain was determined in a study of shared clonotypes between healthy human individuals. Study as a whole: The donor pool was made up of two women and three men aged 18 to 49.

This clone turned up a few times. Authors' methods: Junction-only immunoSEQ data arrived without quality scores, meaning filtering differed. Assay used: immunoSEQ multiplex PCR; TCRdb lists only in-frame clones, some missing. The D gene and trimming were derived from the DNA, and the V and J assignments and clone size from that table. The sample includes 950,000 to 1,100,000 clones, under 80% seen only once; the top ten take approximately 1.5%. The V and J ends lost 0 bases and 3 bases respectively, with 9 bases between them. Germline CDR1 is SGHRS and CDR2 is YFSETQ. There are 14 residues in the CDR3.

This TCR was recovered from a man between 18 and 35 years old in good health. The sequencing sample was made of memory CD4+ T cells sorted from blood. Documented subset: CD45RA-negative fraction. V usage is TRBV5-1 and J usage is TRBJ1-2; no clear D. The CDR3 bases are TGCGCCAGCAGCTTGGGAGACGACCACTATGGCTACACCTTC. Its translation is CASSLGDDHYGYTF.